The clone carrying this TCR beta chain has a handful of counts. Its cognate antigen is unknown. This sample was included in a study of T cell responses to AZD1222 COVID-19 vaccine. Measured with immunoSEQ multiplex PCR; TCRdb has only the in-frame clones, and not every one. The sample holds fewer than 150,000 clones, around nine tenths seen once. Overall study results and limits: The sample set comprised mostly white British donors with more females, and clonal diversity was possibly underestimated. Repertoire sampling occurred only after the peak T cell response.

This receptor was identified in an adult in good health. This specimen consisted of peripheral blood, obtained on day 0 of AZD1222 vaccination.

In DNA form, the CDR3 reads TGTGCCAGCAGTTACTCGAGAGCGGGATTCACAGATACGCAGTATTTT. Protein sequence: CASSYSRAGFTDTQYF. This sequence joins TRBV6-5 and TRBJ2-3; 7 bases line up with TRBD2. J gave up 2 bases and V 0 bases, and 5 bases lay outside the gene matches. Germline-derived CDR1 and CDR2 are MNHEY and SVGAGI. The CDR3 extends over 16 amino acids.